A single sample is the source of the 9 T cell receptor beta chains below, sequenced in a study of spatial heterogeneity in lung cancer. General observations from the study: Mutation counts in tumors were tracked by counts of expanded intratumoral alpha and beta TCRs.

Time point noted: sample taken at primary tumor resection. Using its own MiXCR run on the 5' RACE reads, TCRdb lists one record per CDR3 protein. The sample includes roughly 20,000 distinct CDR3 sequences, 4.8% seen only once; the top ten take around 10%. These receptors are not linked to any known antigen. The sample here was lung tumor tissue, taken at surgery. These receptors were taken from a male donor with early-stage non-small cell lung cancer.

This clonotype has a count of ten or more. This chain connects TRBV11-2 to TRBJ2-5; a weak D match, TRBD2 (5 bases). CDR1 SGHAT and CDR2 FQNNGV come from the germline V gene. V lost 4 bases and J lost 7, with 13 bases in between. The CDR3 has 13 residues. This CDR3 reads CASSSQSGVTQYF. CDR3 nucleotide sequence: TGTGCCAGCAGCTCGCAATCCGGGGTGACCCAGTACTTC.

The CDR3 nucleotides are TGTGCCACCAGCAGAGATAGGGGGGATGGTACGCAGTATTTT. Its protein is CATSRDRGDGTQYF. The chain links TRBV15 to TRBJ2-3; D tentatively reads TRBD1 or TRBD2 (6 bases each). Germline V gives CDR1 LNHNV, CDR2 YYDKDF (reference sequence). The V end was cut by 0 bases, the J end by 8 bases, with 12 bases between. The CDR3 loop spans 14 amino acids.

This clonotype appeared many times. V and J are TRBV7-9 and TRBJ2-7; D remains unclear. The CDR3 has 14 residues. Germline lookup yields CDR1 SEHNR and CDR2 FQNEAQ (reference sequence). V shed 5 bases and J shed 4 bases, with 15 bases lying between them. The CDR3 DNA sequence: TGTGCCAGCAGCCGGGTCCCGAACTTTTACGAGCAGTACTTC. This encodes CASSRVPNFYEQYF.

This clonotype was found many times. The genes are TRBV3-1 and TRBJ2-2; unclear D gene. This CDR3 comprises 13 residues. Germline CDR1 reads LGHDT; CDR2 reads YNNKEL (reference sequence). Trimming removed 1 base from V and 6 bases from J, with 6 bases in between. Here the CDR3 reads CASSQGRPGELFF. The CDR3 nucleotides are TGTGCCAGCAGCCAAGGCCGTCCCGGGGAGCTGTTTTTT.

Many counts were recorded for this clonotype. The rearrangement uses TRBV28 and TRBJ2-5, with D possibly matching TRBD1 (6 bases). CDR3 length: 16 residues. CDR1 and CDR2 from the germline V gene are MDHEN and SYDVKM. Trimming cost V 5 bases and J 2 bases, with 18 bases left between them. CDR3 nucleotides: TGTGCCAGCAGTGTAACAGGGCTAGTCGGACAAGAGACCCAGTACTTC. Translation: CASSVTGLVGQETQYF.

Many counts were recorded for this clonotype. V is TRBV28 and J is TRBJ1-2; 7 nucleotides agree with TRBD1. Germline-derived CDR1 and CDR2 are MDHEN and SYDVKM. After removal of 6 bases from V and 6 bases from J, the junction contained 7 bases not matched to a gene. This CDR3 comprises 13 residues. Here the CDR3 reads CASSLPTGNGYTF. The CDR3 DNA follows: TGTGCCAGCAGCCTACCGACAGGGAATGGCTACACCTTC.

Only one count was recorded for this clonotype. The V call is TRBV3-1, the J call TRBJ2-7; D may be TRBD1 or TRBD2 (5 bases each). Germline V gene lookup returns CDR1 LGHDT and CDR2 YNNKEL (reference sequence). The CDR3 is 11 residues long. The ends were cut back, 6 bases at V and 7 bases at J, with 10 bases in the middle. In DNA form, the CDR3 reads TGTGCCAGCAGGGGGGTTGGGGAGCAGTACTTC. This gives the protein CASRGVGEQYF.

V is TRBV7-8 and J is TRBJ2-5; 11 bases agree with TRBD2. The germline V gene encodes CDR1 SGHVS and CDR2 FQNEAQ. V was pared by 8 bases and J by 1 base, with 9 bases of the junction left unmatched. The CDR3 contains 16 residues. Here the CDR3 reads CASLAALAGVQETQYF. For the CDR3, the DNA is TGTGCCAGCTTAGCGGCACTAGCGGGGGTCCAAGAGACCCAGTACTTC.

This clonotype was seen at least ten times. This rearrangement joins TRBV5-1 to TRBJ2-7; TRBD1 might be the D (6 bases). Germline CDR1 reads SGHRS; CDR2 reads YFSETQ. The CDR3 length is 14 residues. The germline V and J ends were trimmed by 0 bases and 3 bases, with 10 bases remaining between them. DNA of the CDR3: TGCGCCAGCAGCTTGGATGGACAGTACTACGAGCAGTACTTC. It specifies CASSLDGQYYEQYF.